The sequence of this TCR beta chain was determined in a study of blood T cell repertoires in COVID-19. This clone was counted only a few times. The repertoire was sequenced with immunoSEQ multiplex PCR; TCRdb's copy has only in-frame clones and lacks some. Among 50,000 to 60,000 clones listed, 70% to 90% were seen once. Sequenced: peripheral blood. This sequence was found in a human donor in a cohort sampled during active COVID-19.

The CDR3 sequence is CASSQDPAGVANEKLFF. DNA for the CDR3: TGCGCCAGCAGCCAAGATCCTGCGGGTGTGGCAAATGAAAAACTGTTTTTT. The rearrangement joins TRBV4-1 to TRBJ1-4; D ambiguous. Between the trimmed V and J ends, which lost 0 bases and 5 bases, there was a span of 16 bases. From germline, CDR1 is MGHRA and CDR2 YSYEKL. CDR3 length: 17 residues.